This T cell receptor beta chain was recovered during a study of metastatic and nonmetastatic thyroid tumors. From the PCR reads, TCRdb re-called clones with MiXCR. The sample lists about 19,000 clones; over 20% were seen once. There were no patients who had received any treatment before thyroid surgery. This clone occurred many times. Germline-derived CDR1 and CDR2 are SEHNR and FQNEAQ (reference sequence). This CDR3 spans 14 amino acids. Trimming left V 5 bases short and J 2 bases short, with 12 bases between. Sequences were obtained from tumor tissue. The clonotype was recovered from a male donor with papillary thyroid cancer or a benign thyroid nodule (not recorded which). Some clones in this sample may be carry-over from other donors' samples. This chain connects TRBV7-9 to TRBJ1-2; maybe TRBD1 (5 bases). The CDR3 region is CASSPDSGNYGYTF. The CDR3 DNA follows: TGTGCCAGCAGCCCTGACAGCGGGAACTATGGCTACACCTTC.